This T cell receptor (beta chain) was obtained from a study of shared clonotypes between healthy human individuals. Method: immunoSEQ multiplex PCR; TCRdb's copy keeps in-frame clones and lacks some. The sample contains about 2.4 million clones, more than 80% of which appear only once. The V and J ends lost 7 bases and 6 bases, in that order; junction bases with no gene match: 11. CDR3 size: 14 residues. Germline values: CDR1 LNHDA, CDR2 SQIVND (reference sequence). J is TRBJ1-1 and V is TRBV19; 7 bases match TRBD1. Sequencing used naive CD4+ T cells sorted from blood. The subset was: CD45RA+ positively selected. This TCR came from a man between 18 and 29 years old in good health. For the CDR3, the DNA is TGTGCCAGTATGAGGCCATTTCAGGGGGCTGAAGCTTTCTTT. This encodes CASMRPFQGAEAFF.